This T cell receptor (beta chain) was sequenced during a study of blood T cell repertoires in COVID-19 (dated by TCRdb to 2020 to 2021). Describing the broader study: Samples covering the acute and convalescent phases of COVID-19 were provided by collaborators in the United States, Italy and Spain. Subjects who had been exposed to COVID-19, were actively infected with it, or had recovered from it provided the deeply sampled blood TCRbeta repertoires that made up the dataset. The repertoires were released in a freely available public database intended as a resource for research on the immune response to SARS-CoV-2. The prospective study material was composed of cDNA or gDNA derived from T cells, B-cell-depleted T cells, or PBMCs. Where HLA class I and class II types were available, the types were taken from metadata supplied by the sample provider, not from assay-based typing. The samples were drawn from the first 160 participants of the ongoing ImmuneRACE study and from 950 to 1,500 subjects provided by 6 global collaborators. The sample metadata nearly always contained a de-identified subject ID, COVID-19 status, age in years and sex. What the study reported, not specific to this receptor: Clinical and demographic metadata were provided uncurated, with the amount varying by source and participant.

TCRbeta CDR3 regions were amplified from genomic DNA using the immunoSEQ Assay, a bias-controlled multiplex PCR. In the paper's pipeline: The number of nucleated cells in each sample was estimated from the amplification of reference gene primers within the assay. To quantify the absolute abundance of each unique TCRbeta CDR3 rearrangement, sequence reads were collapsed and filtered. For each sample, productive Simpson clonality was calculated as the square root of Simpson's diversity index over productive rearrangements. Imported from immuneACCESS, the table was reduced by TCRdb to in-frame sequences with V and J called. These copies leave out some clones; in studies compared against another copy, an unresolved V gene accounts for under half, and the cause of the remainder is not known. Clone size and V and J calls were adopted from that table, with D and trimming inferred from the DNA. The sample table shows fewer than 85,000 clones, and roughly 86% are seen once. The top ten clones comprise 21% of the sample.

Sequences KGHSH (CDR1) and LQKENI (CDR2) are obtained from the germline V gene. V gives up 3 bases and J gives up 0 bases, and the segment between their germline ends measures 15 bases. Including the terminal cysteine and phenylalanine, the CDR3 comprises 17 residues. The read is trimmed to its CDR3 DNA, 51 bases read in frame from base 1. Each collaborating institution followed its own protocols to collect whole blood in K2EDTA tubes. For TCRbeta analysis, collaborators shipped samples as frozen whole blood, isolated PBMCs, or DNA extracted from either of those sample types. Notes on this clone: Its specific antigen is unknown. Per-base qualities were not stored, and no clone one base away is much larger.

The TCR sequence derives from a human donor in a cohort sampled during active COVID-19. The V and J genes are TRBV18 and TRBJ1-5, and perhaps TRBD1 as D gene, on 6 matching bases. Input material: peripheral blood. At the DNA level, the sequence is TGTGCCAGCTCACCCCTCAGGACAGCCCATAGCAATCAGCCCCAGCATTTT. It encodes CASSPLRTAHSNQPQHF.